A selection of T cell receptor beta chains follows, all from one sample in a study of shared clonotypes between healthy human individuals. TCRdb's copy holds only in-frame clones and misses some; the assay was immunoSEQ multiplex PCR. The sample includes 1.5 million to 2.5 million clones, about 95% of them seen just once. The sample was naive CD8+ T cells sorted from blood. All receptors come from a man aged 18-30 years in good health. The CDR3 runs from the conserved cysteine through the conserved F or W. Fields, in order: V gene, clone size, J gene, D gene, CDR3 DNA, CDR3 protein. A D gene is named only where the DNA matches it firmly. Some rows have no size entry. The others give once, few or many, or a class for an expanded clone.

TRBV7-9	.	TRBJ2-7	TRBD2	TGTGCCAGCAGCTTTGACAGCGGGGGTTACGAGCAGTACTTC	CASSFDSGGYEQYF
TRBV4-1	few	TRBJ1-6	TRBD1	TGCGCCAGCAGCCGACAGGGAAATTCACCCCTCCACTTT	CASSRQGNSPLHF
TRBV9	.	TRBJ2-3	TRBD1	TGTGCCAGCAGCACCGGGACAGCTAGCACAGATACGCAGTATTTT	CASSTGTASTDTQYF
TRBV28	.	TRBJ1-3	.	TGTGCCAGCAGTCACCCCGACAGGTTCCCTGGAAACACCATATATTTT	CASSHPDRFPGNTIYF
TRBV4-1	.	TRBJ1-1	.	TGCGCCAGCAGCCAAGTATTCGGGGGGGGGACTGAAGCTTTCTTT	CASSQVFGGGTEAFF
TRBV10-2	.	TRBJ2-3	TRBD2	TGCGCCAGCAGCCTTCGACGGACTAGCGGGGGGGCCGGGTCAGATACGCAGTATTTT	CASSLRRTSGGAGSDTQYF
TRBV5-8	.	TRBJ1-5	.	TGTGCCAGCAGCTCCCCGCCCCAGCATTTT	CASSSPPQHF
TRBV4-3	.	TRBJ2-1	TRBD1	TGCGCCAGCAGCCAGGGACAGGGAGAAGCCAATGAGCAGTTCTTC	CASSQGQGEANEQFF
TRBV28	.	TRBJ2-3	TRBD2	TGTGCCAGCAGCCTGCCCGGACTAGCGGCGGATACGCAGTATTTT	CASSLPGLAADTQYF
TRBV2	.	TRBJ2-7	.	TGTGCCAGCAGTGGACTCCCTGGTCGACTAGACGGGGAGCAGTACTTC	CASSGLPGRLDGEQYF
TRBV5-4	.	TRBJ1-2	TRBD1	TGTGCCAGCAACTTAAGACAGGGGGCGCCTGGCTACACCTTC	CASNLRQGAPGYTF
TRBV10-1	.	TRBJ2-3	.	TGCGCCAGCAGTGACATCCTGGGAGTAGGCACAGATACGCAGTATTTT	CASSDILGVGTDTQYF
TRBV7-9	.	TRBJ1-6	.	TGTGCCAGCAGCCCCCCGAATAAGGAGGGTTCACCCCTCCACTTT	CASSPPNKEGSPLHF
TRBV15	.	TRBJ2-7	.	TGTGCCACCAGCAGAGATGTGGGGGTGAGCAACGAGCAGTACTTC	CATSRDVGVSNEQYF
TRBV2	.	TRBJ2-1	.	TGTGCCAGCAGTGTTGGACTCAACCTCCTACAAGGTGAGCAGTTCTTC	CASSVGLNLLQGEQFF
TRBV5-1	.	TRBJ2-3	TRBD2	TGCGCCAGCAGCTTGGAAAAGGGGCTAGCGGGAGAAGATACGCAGTATTTT	CASSLEKGLAGEDTQYF
TRBV19	.	TRBJ1-1	.	TGTGCCAGTAGTATGGGGGGCACTGAAGCTTTCTTT	CASSMGGTEAFF
TRBV7-6	.	TRBJ1-1	.	TGTGCCAGCACCGCCGCCGTGAACACTGAAGCTTTCTTT	CASTAAVNTEAFF
TRBV4-1	once	TRBJ2-2	.	TGCGCCAGCAGCCAAGTCGCATGGTCCGGGGAGCTGTTTTTT	CASSQVAWSGELFF
TRBV7-8	.	TRBJ2-7	TRBD2	TGTGCCAGCAGCATCTTAGCGGGAGGGATCAACGAGCAGTACTTC	CASSILAGGINEQYF
TRBV10-2	.	TRBJ2-7	TRBD2	TGCGCCAGCAGTGAGCGGCTAGCGGGAGAAGATTCCTACGAGCAGTACTTC	CASSERLAGEDSYEQYF
TRBV5-6	once	TRBJ1-2	.	TGTGCCAGCAGCTTCCGGAGACAGGTGGAACTTAACTATGGCTACACCTTC	CASSFRRQVELNYGYTF
TRBV7-8	.	TRBJ1-2	.	TGTGCCAGCAGCTTAGAATACTATGGCTACACCTTC	CASSLEYYGYTF
TRBV6-5	.	TRBJ2-7	TRBD2	TGTGCCAGCAGTTATTCAGGGACTAGCGGGTCATACGAGCAGTACTTC	CASSYSGTSGSYEQYF
TRBV6-5	.	TRBJ2-7	TRBD2	TGTGCCAGCAGTTACTCGGCGGGAGAGTACTACGAGCAGTACTTC	CASSYSAGEYYEQYF
TRBV7-2	.	TRBJ2-7	.	TGTGCCAGCAGCTTAGCGGGCAATTCCTACGAGCAGTACTTC	CASSLAGNSYEQYF
TRBV5-4	.	TRBJ2-2	.	TGTGCCAGCAGCTTTAGTACCGGGGAGCTGTTTTTT	CASSFSTGELFF
TRBV11-2	.	TRBJ1-6	.	TGTGCCAGCAGCTTTCGAGCGGATAGGTACTATAATTCACCCCTCCACTTT	CASSFRADRYYNSPLHF
TRBV9	once	TRBJ2-7	.	TGTGCCAGCAGCGCAATGACAGCCGGCGAGCAGTACTTC	CASSAMTAGEQYF
TRBV9	.	TRBJ2-7	.	TGTGCCAGCAGCGTGGGGTTAGCGGCCTACGAGCAGTACTTC	CASSVGLAAYEQYF
TRBV7-9	.	TRBJ2-6	.	TGTGCCAGACAGGCCTCTGGGGCCAACGTCCTGACTTTC	CARQASGANVLTF
TRBV27	.	TRBJ2-7	.	TGTGCCAGCAGTTTGTGGGCTAGCGTATCCTACGAGCAGTACTTC	CASSLWASVSYEQYF
TRBV20-1	once	TRBJ2-7	.	TGCAGTGCTACCCTCAGGGGCGAGCAGTACTTC	CSATLRGEQYF
TRBV6-1	.	TRBJ2-7	TRBD1	TGTGCCAGCAGTGACTTCGGACAGGGCCACGAGCAGTACTTC	CASSDFGQGHEQYF
TRBV7-8	.	TRBJ2-2	TRBD2	TGTGCCAGCAGCCCGCTAGCGGGGGTCACCGGGGAGCTGTTTTTT	CASSPLAGVTGELFF
TRBV4-1	.	TRBJ1-1	.	TGCGCCAGCAGCCAAGTAGGGATGAACACTGAAGCTTTCTTT	CASSQVGMNTEAFF
TRBV9	.	TRBJ2-3	.	TGTGCCAGCAGCGAATGGGGAGATACGCAGTATTTT	CASSEWGDTQYF